The T cell receptor (beta chain) under discussion was sequenced for a study of blood T cell repertoires in COVID-19. Germline V lookup: CDR1 SGHTA, CDR2 FQGTGA. V was pared by 2 bases and J by 1 base, with 5 bases between. The CDR3 loop spans 14 amino acids. Self-reported history from a screening survey and questionnaire set each donor's cohort. Recovered Cohort 3 donors showed two negative PCRs, clearance, or symptom resolution. In the source study's methods: It was from reference gene primer amplification that nucleated cell counts were estimated. Clones were sequenced by immunoSEQ multiplex PCR, and TCRdb holds only the in-frame ones, with some missing. The V and J calls and clone size are taken from that table; D and trimming were inferred from the DNA. The sample has about 190,000 clones; roughly 84% are singletons.

The sample taken for sequencing was PBMCs or T cells enriched from blood (not recorded which). The sequence derives from a woman in her twenties or thirties who had recovered from COVID-19. The chain recombines TRBV7-3 with TRBJ2-2, with D unresolved. The CDR3 DNA reads TGTGCCAGCAGCTTATACTTGAACACCGGGGAGCTGTTTTTT. Its protein product is CASSLYLNTGELFF.